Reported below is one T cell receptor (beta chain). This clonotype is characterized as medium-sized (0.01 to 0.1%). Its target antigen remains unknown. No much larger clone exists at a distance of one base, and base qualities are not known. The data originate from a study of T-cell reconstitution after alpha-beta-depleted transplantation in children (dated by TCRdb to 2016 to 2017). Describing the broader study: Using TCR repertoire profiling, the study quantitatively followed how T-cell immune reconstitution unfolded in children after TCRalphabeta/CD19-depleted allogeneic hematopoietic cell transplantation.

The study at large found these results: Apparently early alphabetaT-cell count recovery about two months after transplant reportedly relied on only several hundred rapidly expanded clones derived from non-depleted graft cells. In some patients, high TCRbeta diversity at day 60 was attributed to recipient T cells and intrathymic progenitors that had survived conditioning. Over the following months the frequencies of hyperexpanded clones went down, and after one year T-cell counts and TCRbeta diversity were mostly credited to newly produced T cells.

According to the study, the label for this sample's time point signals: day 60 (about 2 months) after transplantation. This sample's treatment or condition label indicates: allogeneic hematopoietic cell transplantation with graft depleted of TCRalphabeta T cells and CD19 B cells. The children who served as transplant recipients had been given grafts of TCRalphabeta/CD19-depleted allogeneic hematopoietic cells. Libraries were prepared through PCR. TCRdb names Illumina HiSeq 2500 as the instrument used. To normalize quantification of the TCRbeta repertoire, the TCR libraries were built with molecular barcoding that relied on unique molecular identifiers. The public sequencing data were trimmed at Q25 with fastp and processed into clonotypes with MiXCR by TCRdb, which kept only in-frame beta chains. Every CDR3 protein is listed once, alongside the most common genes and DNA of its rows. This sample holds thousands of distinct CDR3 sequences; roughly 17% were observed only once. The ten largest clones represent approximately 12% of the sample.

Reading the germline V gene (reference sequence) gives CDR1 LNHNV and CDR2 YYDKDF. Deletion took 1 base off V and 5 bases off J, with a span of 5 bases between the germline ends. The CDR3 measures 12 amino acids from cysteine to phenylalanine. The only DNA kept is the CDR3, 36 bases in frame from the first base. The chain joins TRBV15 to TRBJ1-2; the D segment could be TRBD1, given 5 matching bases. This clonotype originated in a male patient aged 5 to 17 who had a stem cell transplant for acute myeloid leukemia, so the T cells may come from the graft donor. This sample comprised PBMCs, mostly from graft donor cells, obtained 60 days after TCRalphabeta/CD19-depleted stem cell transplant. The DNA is TGTGCCACCAGCAGAGGGGGGTATGGCTACACCTTC. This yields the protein CATSRGGYGYTF.